This T cell receptor beta chain was obtained from a study of blood T cell repertoires in COVID-19 (dated by TCRdb to 2018 to 2020). Background on the whole study: Samples from collaborators originated in the United States, Italy and Spain and spanned both the acute and convalescent phases of COVID-19. The prospective study material was composed of cDNA or gDNA derived from T cells, B-cell-depleted T cells, or PBMCs. Subjects who had been exposed to COVID-19, were actively infected with it, or had recovered from it provided the deeply sampled blood TCRbeta repertoires that made up the dataset. The repertoires were made available in a free public database intended to serve as a resource for research on the immune response to SARS-CoV-2. The samples were drawn from two sources: the first 160 participants of the ongoing ImmuneRACE study, and 1,200 or so subjects contributed by 6 global collaborators. Sample metadata almost always included a de-identified subject ID, COVID-19 status, age in years and sex. Where available, HLA class I and class II types were obtained from metadata supplied by the sample provider rather than from assay-based typing.

On the study overall, not on this receptor specifically: The quantity of clinical and demographic metadata differed by source and by participant and was supplied without curation.

From a lookup of the germline V gene, CDR1 and CDR2 are ENHRY and SYGVKD. The CDR3 runs 12 residues from the cysteine to the phenylalanine. The retained sequence is limited to the CDR3, 36 bases, with the frame set at the first base. Clipping removes 11 bases from V and 5 bases from J, with 8 as the unmatched junction base count. Details on this clone: It has no known antigen specificity. The input lacks base qualities; no much larger clone sits a single base away.

One collaborating source in Seattle enrolled patients during active infection and followed them longitudinally through the course of disease. Whole blood was collected in K2EDTA tubes by collaborating institutions according to the institutions' own protocols. For TCRbeta analysis, collaborators shipped samples as frozen whole blood, isolated PBMCs, or DNA extracted from either of those sample types. The immunoSEQ Assay, a bias-controlled multiplex PCR, was used to amplify TCRbeta CDR3 regions from genomic DNA. The authors' analysis ran thus. The number of nucleated cells in each sample was estimated by amplification of reference gene primers within the assay. To quantify the absolute abundance of each unique TCRbeta CDR3 rearrangement, sequence reads were collapsed and filtered. For each sample, productive Simpson clonality was calculated by taking the square root of Simpson's diversity index across productive rearrangements. Here the immuneACCESS table is served through TCRdb, limited to in-frame sequences with V and J called. Missing clones are a known gap in these copies; in checked studies unresolved V genes cover under half, and the rest lacks a known reason. V and J calls and clone size are those listed in that table; D and trimming were worked out from the DNA. This sample lists some 240,000 clones; almost 90% were detected once. The ten most abundant clones make up 2.1% of the sample.

The chain uses TRBV10-3 and TRBJ1-1; TRBD1 lines up with 7 middle nucleotides. Sequencing was performed on peripheral blood. The origin of this receptor is a woman between 55 and 75 years old with COVID-19, enrolled during active disease. The DNA is TGTGCCGTCCGCAAGGGGGCGACTGAAGCTTTCTTT. Its protein product is CAVRKGATEAFF.